Presented here are 14 T cell receptor beta chains from one specimen sequenced in a study of shared clonotypes between healthy human individuals. Method: immunoSEQ multiplex PCR; TCRdb's copy keeps in-frame clones and lacks some. This sample yields roughly 2.6 million clones, of which more than 90% are seen a single time; around 0.15% belongs to the top ten. Sequenced input: naive CD4+ T cells sorted from blood. Specified subset: CD45RA+ positively selected. Receptor source: a young man in good health.

This chain joins TRBV30 and TRBJ1-6; no definite D call. The germline gives CDR1 GTSNPN, CDR2 SVGIG (reference sequence). The length of the CDR3 is 12 residues. V lost 1 base and J 13 bases, leaving 11 bases between the germline ends. The CDR3 reads CAWSANQVPLHF. CDR3 bases: TGTGCCTGGAGTGCAAATCAGGTCCCCCTCCACTTT.

The chain is built from TRBV30 and TRBJ2-7; either TRBD1 or TRBD2 may fit D (5 bases each). The CDR3 runs 14 residues. The germline V and J ends were trimmed by 2 bases and 3 bases, with 14 bases remaining between them. The germline V gene encodes CDR1 GTSNPN and CDR2 SVGIG (reference sequence). CDR3 sequence reads: CAWSRGSGRYEQYF. CDR3 bases: TGTGCCTGGAGTAGAGGGTCGGGGCGCTACGAGCAGTACTTC.

Details on this clone: Other DNA sequences in this specimen translate into the identical CDR3. This chain uses TRBV30 with TRBJ2-7; unclear D gene. CDR1 and CDR2 (germline): GTSNPN, SVGIG (reference sequence). V was cut by 0 bases and J by 3 bases, with 6 bases left in between. The CDR3 totals 12 residues. CDR3 region: CAWSVSSYEQYF. The CDR3 DNA is TGTGCCTGGAGTGTTAGTAGCTACGAGCAGTACTTC.

This rearrangement joins TRBV30 to TRBJ2-6; a possible D gene is TRBD1 (6 bases). CDR3 length: 14 amino acids. Looked up from germline, CDR1 is GTSNPN and CDR2 is SVGIG (reference sequence). This CDR3 is CARQDSSGANVLTF. DNA for the CDR3: TGTGCTCGACAGGACAGCTCTGGGGCCAACGTCCTGACTTTC.

The CDR3 protein is CASSLSWGGTDTQYF. CDR3 bases: TGTGCCAGCAGTTTATCTTGGGGCGGCACAGATACGCAGTATTTT. V is TRBV27 and J is TRBJ2-3, with a weak D call TRBD1 (5 bases). Germline-derived CDR1 and CDR2 are MNHEY and SMNVEV (reference sequence). The CDR3 runs to 15 residues. V was trimmed by 0 bases and J by 1 base, leaving 8 bases between them.

This sequence joins TRBV30 and TRBJ2-2; 9 nucleotides agree with TRBD2. There are 14 residues in the CDR3. In germline, CDR1 is GTSNPN, CDR2 SVGIG (reference sequence). After removal of 2 bases from V and 8 bases from J, the junction contained 6 bases not matched to a gene. The CDR3 coding sequence is TGTGCCTGGAGTATACTTACTAGCGGGGGGGAGCTGTTTTTT. This codes for CAWSILTSGGELFF. Complete variable domain (other parts from reference TRBV30 and TRBJ2-2): SQTIHQWPATLVQPVGSPLSLECTVEGTSNPNLYWYRQAAGRGLQLLFYSVGIGQISSEVPQNLSASRPQDRQFILSSKKLLLSDSGFYLCAWSILTSGGELFFGEGSRLTVL.

The chain links TRBV19 to TRBJ1-5; D call uncertain. The CDR3 is 15 residues long. The germline gives CDR1 LNHDA, CDR2 SQIVND (reference sequence). V was cut by 5 bases and J by 4 bases, with 15 bases left in between. The CDR3 protein is CASSSRSAGNQPQHF. For the CDR3, the DNA is TGTGCCAGTAGTTCCCGGTCAGCAGGAAATCAGCCCCAGCATTTT.

The rearrangement joins TRBV6-1 to TRBJ1-1, with D hard to call. CDR1 is MNHNS, CDR2 SASEGT, per germline. The CDR3 totals 14 residues. V lost 5 bases, J lost 0 bases, and 10 bases lay in between. CDR3 sequence: CASSQPTMNTEAFF. In nucleotides, the CDR3 is TGTGCCAGCAGTCAGCCAACTATGAACACTGAAGCTTTCTTT.

The sample holds one count of this clone. The rearrangement links TRBV29-1 to TRBJ2-5; D is perhaps TRBD1 (5 bases). The last part of the DNA fits TRBJ2-7 better; the J call may be wrong. CDR3 size: 11 residues. The V gene's germline CDR1 is SQVTM and CDR2 ANQGSEA. In nucleotides, the CDR3 is TGCAGCGTCACTTCAGGGCACGAGCAGTACTTC. Its protein product is CSVTSGHEQYF.

V usage is TRBV18 and J usage is TRBJ2-7; the D gene is possibly TRBD1 (5 bases). Trimming cost V 1 base and J 5 bases, with 12 bases left between them. CDR3 length: 14 amino acids. CDR1 KGHSH and CDR2 LQKENI come from the germline V gene. Here the CDR3 reads CASSPRQGFDEQYF. The CDR3 DNA is TGTGCCAGCTCACCACGTCAGGGTTTCGACGAGCAGTACTTC.

V usage is TRBV10-3 and J usage is TRBJ1-1; D is uncertain. The V end was cut by 7 bases, the J end by 0 bases, with 9 bases between. Germline-derived CDR1 and CDR2 are ENHRY and SYGVKD. The CDR3 has 13 residues. The CDR3 is CAINPPMNTEAFF. DNA of the CDR3: TGTGCCATCAATCCCCCTATGAACACTGAAGCTTTCTTT.

The chain combines TRBV5-1 with TRBJ1-4; 8 nucleotides align to TRBD1. CDR1 and CDR2 (germline): SGHRS, YFSETQ. CDR3 length: 16 residues. V was pared by 0 bases and J by 3 bases, with 4 bases of the junction left unmatched. CDR3: CASSLAQGAANEKLFF. The CDR3 coding sequence is TGCGCCAGCAGCTTGGCCCAGGGGGCAGCTAATGAAAAACTGTTTTTT.

The chain combines TRBV27 with TRBJ2-7; 9 positions match TRBD1. This CDR3 region has 19 residues. V trimming: 0 bases; J trimming: 0 bases; junction bases outside the gene matches: 12. CDR1 MNHEY and CDR2 SMNVEV come from the germline V gene (reference sequence). The CDR3 here is CASSLSSFPGTGYSYEQYF. CDR3 nucleotides: TGTGCCAGCAGTTTATCCTCGTTCCCCGGGACAGGGTACTCCTACGAGCAGTACTTC.

This clone occurred once. The gene calls are TRBV13 and TRBJ2-2; D remains ambiguous. This CDR3 has 14 residues. The ends were cut back, 5 bases at V and 6 bases at J, with 13 bases in the middle. The germline CDR1 and CDR2 sequences are PRHDT and FYEKMQ (reference sequence). CDR3 amino acids: CASSTLPKAGELFF. CDR3 sequence (DNA): TGTGCCAGCAGCACTCTACCGAAAGCCGGGGAGCTGTTTTTT.